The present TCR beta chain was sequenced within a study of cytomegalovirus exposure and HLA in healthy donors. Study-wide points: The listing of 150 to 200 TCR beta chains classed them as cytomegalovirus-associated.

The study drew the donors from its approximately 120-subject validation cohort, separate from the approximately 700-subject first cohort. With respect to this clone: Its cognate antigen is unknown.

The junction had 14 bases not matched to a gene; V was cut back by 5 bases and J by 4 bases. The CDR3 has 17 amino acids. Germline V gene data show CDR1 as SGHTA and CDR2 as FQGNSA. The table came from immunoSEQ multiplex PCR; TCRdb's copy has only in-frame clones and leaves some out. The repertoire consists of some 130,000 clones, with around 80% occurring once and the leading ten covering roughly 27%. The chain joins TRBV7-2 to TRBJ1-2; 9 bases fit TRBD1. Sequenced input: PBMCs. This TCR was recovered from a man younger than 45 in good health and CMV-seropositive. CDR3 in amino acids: CASSPKRRTGDLYGYTF. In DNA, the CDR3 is TGTGCCAGCAGCCCTAAGAGGAGGACAGGGGACCTCTATGGCTACACCTTC.